Sequencing of this TCR beta chain was carried out in a study of blood T cell repertoires in COVID-19. Whole-study context: The origin of the acute and convalescent COVID-19 samples was the United States, Italy and Spain. PBMCs, B-cell-depleted T cells, or T cells were the source of the cDNA or gDNA that made up the material.

This clone was counted a few times. Germline V lookup: CDR1 MGHRA, CDR2 YSYEKL. The CDR3 sequence is 14 residues long. The ends were cut back, 0 bases at V and 3 bases at J, with 8 bases in the middle. Original methodology: Amplification of reference gene primers was used by the study to estimate nucleated cell counts. TCRdb's copy holds only in-frame clones and misses some; the assay was immunoSEQ multiplex PCR. V and J calls and clone size are as listed in that table; D and trimming were resolved from the DNA. The table includes under 100,000 clones, 89% detected once. Sequencing was carried out using peripheral blood. The clonotype was recovered from a man between 50 and 59 years old with acute or convalescent COVID-19. This chain connects TRBV4-1 to TRBJ1-1; tentatively, D is TRBD1 (6 bases). The CDR3 DNA follows: TGCGCCAGCAGCCAAGAAGGGGGATACACTGAAGCTTTCTTT. Its protein is CASSQEGGYTEAFF.